This TCR beta chain was identified during a study of OX40 agonist ivuxolimab in advanced cancers. Study background: Intravenous ivuxolimab at 0.01 to 10 mg/kg was given to patients every 2 weeks. A mean age of 60 years, range roughly 20 to 85, was recorded, and 80% to 90% were male. One patient with hepatocellular carcinoma and two with cutaneous melanoma, three in all, had partial responses.

As to this clone: Its antigen is not identified.

Study results and limitations: Expanded clones tended on average to be more numerous among CD8+ T cells than CD4+.

The protocol was immunoSEQ multiplex PCR, while the TCRdb copy is restricted to in-frame clones and leaves out a portion. This table holds fewer than 65,000 clones, approximately 91% found once. Source: CD4+ or CD8+ T cells sorted from blood, taken in a trial of the OX40 agonist ivuxolimab. The receptor comes from an adult with an advanced solid tumor such as melanoma, head and neck, liver or kidney cancer.

The CDR3 nucleotides read TGTGCCACCACCGGGGGCCTCACTGAAGCTTTCTTT. Residues: CATTGGLTEAFF. The J gene is TRBJ1-1, the V gene TRBV6-1; D is possibly TRBD1 (6 bases). Trimming removed 10 bases at V and 4 bases at J, with 13 bases between. The CDR3 is 12 residues long. Per the germline V gene, CDR1 is MNHNS and CDR2 is SASEGT.